One and the same sample provided the 20 T cell receptor beta chains below, sequenced in a study of vaccination effects on CD4 cells after COVID-19. No antigens are known for them. Some clones are missing from TCRdb's copy, which holds only in-frame ones; the method was immunoSEQ multiplex PCR. The sample has about 46,000 clones, roughly 72% seen once. A 10-day culture period preceded the isolation of CD4+ T cells. This specimen was CD4+ T cells from PBMCs cultured without peptide, taken before COVID-19 vaccination. The receptors derive from a human donor who had a prior SARS-CoV-2 infection.

The V gene is TRBV6-2 or TRBV6-3, the J gene TRBJ1-5; D is undetermined. CDR3 length equals 13 residues. In germline, CDR1 is MNHEY, CDR2 SVGEGT. V was clipped by 2 bases and J by 3 bases, with 5 bases between them. The CDR3 nucleotides are TGTGCCAGCAGTTACCAGCACAATCAGCCCCAGCATTTT. It specifies CASSYQHNQPQHF.

The chain recombines TRBV5-6 with TRBJ2-5, with 8 bases matching TRBD1. V was clipped by 3 bases and J by 2 bases; unmatched bases: 3. Germline-derived CDR1 and CDR2 are SGHDT and YYEEEE. The CDR3 extends over 14 amino acids. This CDR3 reads CASSSQGAQETQYF. CDR3 nucleotide sequence: TGTGCCAGCAGCTCTCAGGGGGCTCAAGAGACCCAGTACTTC.

The chain links TRBV7-3 to TRBJ2-1, with a possible D match to TRBD1 (5 bases). Between the trimmed V and J ends, which lost 5 bases and 7 bases, there was a span of 12 bases. The CDR3 runs 13 residues. Germline assignment: CDR1 SGHTA and CDR2 FQGTGA. The CDR3 DNA follows: TGTGCCAGCAGCCCCTCCGCAGGGAATGAGCAGTTCTTC. This codes for CASSPSAGNEQFF.

The chain combines TRBV10-3 with TRBJ1-1; D is undetermined. Deletions cut 4 bases from V and 1 base from J, with 10 bases between. There are 14 residues in the CDR3. Germline CDR1 reads ENHRY; CDR2 reads SYGVKD. The CDR3 protein is CAISVGAENTEAFF. CDR3 coding DNA: TGTGCCATCAGTGTAGGTGCTGAGAACACTGAAGCTTTCTTT.

This clone was observed a few times. The rearrangement uses TRBV7-2 and TRBJ2-1; perhaps D is TRBD1 or TRBD2 (6 bases each). Trimming left V 4 bases short and J 7 bases short, with 29 bases between. There are 19 residues in the CDR3. Germline CDR1 and CDR2: SGHTA and FQGNSA. The CDR3 region is CASSSGAGGAPRRRNEQFF. The CDR3 DNA reads as TGTGCCAGCAGCTCGGGGGCCGGCGGGGCGCCCAGACGTAGGAATGAGCAGTTCTTC.

The V and J genes are TRBV6-5 and TRBJ1-2, with 10 nucleotides matching TRBD1. Trimming removed 7 bases from V and 10 bases from J; junction bases left unmatched: 9. This CDR3 spans 13 amino acids. Germline CDR1 reads MNHEY; CDR2 reads SVGAGI. CDR3 nucleotides: TGTGCCAGCAAACAGACAGGGGGCGCAGACTACACCTTC. This gives the protein CASKQTGGADYTF.

The chain is built from TRBV7-6 and TRBJ1-6; no firm D call. The germline V gene encodes CDR1 SGHVS and CDR2 FNYEAQ. The V gene lost 0 bases and the J gene lost 5 bases, with 5 bases spanning the gap. This CDR3 has 14 amino acids. The CDR3 here is CASSLAGNNSPLHF. In DNA form, the CDR3 reads TGTGCCAGCAGCTTAGCCGGAAATAATTCACCCCTCCACTTT.

This clone was counted only a few times. This chain uses TRBV19 with TRBJ1-5, with TRBD1 as a possible D gene (5 bases). The germline CDR1 and CDR2 sequences are LNHDA and SQIVND (reference sequence). CDR3 size: 16 residues. The germline V and J ends were trimmed by 6 bases and 6 bases, with 21 bases remaining between them. CDR3 DNA: TGTGCCAGTAGCCTATACCCCGGGGGTTTTGGTCAGCCCCAGCATTTT. Protein product: CASSLYPGGFGQPQHF.

As DNA, the CDR3 is TGTGCCAGCAGCCAAGATAGTCTAGCGGGGGTCTACAATGAGCAGTTCTTC. It yields the protein CASSQDSLAGVYNEQFF. J is TRBJ2-1 and V is TRBV4-2; 10 bases line up with TRBD2. V lost 0 bases, J lost 3 bases, and 5 bases stayed unmatched. The CDR3 runs to 17 residues. Germline assignment: CDR1 LGHNA and CDR2 YNFKEQ.

This chain joins TRBV5-6 and TRBJ2-2, with TRBD1 as a possible D gene (5 bases). The germline V gene has CDR1 SGHDT and CDR2 YYEEEE. V was clipped by 4 bases and J by 1 base, with 14 bases between them. The length of the CDR3 is 16 residues. The CDR3 sequence is CASSIQTALNTGELFF. CDR3 sequence (DNA): TGTGCCAGCAGCATCCAGACAGCGCTGAACACCGGGGAGCTGTTTTTT.

The V call is TRBV5-1, the J call TRBJ1-4; TRBD1 is a possible D gene (6 bases). The V gene's germline CDR1 is SGHRS and CDR2 YFSETQ. Trimming took off 3 bases at V and 8 bases at J, with 17 bases between the two ends. The CDR3 totals 15 residues. The chain's CDR3 is CASSWTGGAREKLFF. The CDR3 nucleotides read TGCGCCAGCAGCTGGACCGGGGGGGCGAGGGAAAAACTGTTTTTT.

The chain uses TRBV21-1 and TRBJ2-7; the table's D gene call, TRBD2, was not cross checked with the DNA. TRBV21-1 is classified as a pseudogene. CDR3 size: 11 residues. The DNA of the CDR3 is TGTGCCAGCAGCATCTCTTGGGGGAGGCTTTTC. It codes for CASSISWGRLF.

This sequence joins TRBV11-3 and TRBJ2-7, with 8 bases aligning to TRBD1. V trimming: 8 bases; J trimming: 4 bases; junction bases outside the gene matches: 7. The CDR3 is 13 residues long. Germline CDR1 reads SGHNT; CDR2 reads YENEEA. The CDR3 sequence is CASVQGGGYEQYF. In nucleotides, the CDR3 is TGTGCCAGCGTACAGGGGGGTGGATACGAGCAGTACTTC.

V gene TRBV7-3 combines with J gene TRBJ2-1, with 10 bases identical to TRBD2. CDR3 length: 14 amino acids. The germline CDR1 and CDR2 sequences are SGHTA and FQGTGA. The junction had 3 bases not matched to a gene; V was cut back by 4 bases and J by 6 bases. CDR3 loop: CASSSSGSINEQFF. Written as DNA, the CDR3 is TGTGCCAGCAGCTCTAGCGGGAGCATCAATGAGCAGTTCTTC. Combining the CDR3 with reference TRBV7-3 and TRBJ2-1 gives the whole variable domain GAGVSQTPSNKVTEKGKYVELRCDPISGHTALYWYRQSLGQGPEFLIYFQGTGAADDSGLPNDRFFAVRPEGSVSTLKIQRTERGDSAVYLCASSSSGSINEQFFGPGTRLTVL.

Note on this clone: At one end the junction does not follow the germline gene, possibly because of a read error. This rearrangement joins TRBV7-9 to TRBJ2-6, with D unresolved. CDR1 is SEHNR, CDR2 FQNEAQ, per germline (reference sequence). CDR3 length: 19 residues. The chain's CDR3 is CAGSLFLMSTSGEANVLTF. The CDR3 DNA sequence: TGTGCCGGCAGCCTCTTTTTAATGTCCACATCTGGGGAGGCCAACGTCCTGACTTTC.

V is TRBV29-1 and J is TRBJ1-2; D may be TRBD1 (5 bases). V lost 4 bases and J lost 6, with 21 bases in between. Germline values: CDR1 SQVTM, CDR2 ANQGSEA. This CDR3 spans 15 amino acids. CDR3 loop: CSVGRSRLGEDGYTF. The CDR3 DNA is TGCAGCGTTGGGAGGTCTCGACTGGGGGAAGATGGCTACACCTTC. Combining the CDR3 with reference TRBV29-1 and TRBJ1-2 gives the whole variable domain SAVISQKPSRDICQRGTSLTIQCQVDSQVTMMFWYRQQPGQSLTLIATANQGSEATYESGFVIDKFPISRPNLTFSTLTVSNMSPEDSSIYLCSVGRSRLGEDGYTFGSGTRLTVV.

The chain is built from TRBV9 and TRBJ1-4; TRBD1 is a possible D gene (5 bases). The V and J ends lost 4 bases and 7 bases respectively, with 14 bases between them. The V gene's germline CDR1 is SGDLS and CDR2 YYNGEE. This CDR3 contains 14 residues. Written as DNA, the CDR3 is TGTGCCAGCAGCCCCCAGTTGAGGGGTGAAAAACTGTTTTTT. Amino acid sequence: CASSPQLRGEKLFF. The complete variable domain, with remaining parts taken from reference TRBV9 and TRBJ1-4, reads DSGVTQTPKHLITATGQRVTLRCSPRSGDLSVYWYQQSLDQGLQFLIQYYNGEERAKGNILERFSAQQFPDLHSELNLSSLELGDSALYFCASSPQLRGEKLFFGSGTQLSVL.

The chain recombines TRBV19 with TRBJ1-2; 9 bases match TRBD1. This CDR3 spans 15 amino acids. Per the germline V gene, CDR1 is LNHDA and CDR2 is SQIVND (reference sequence). V dropped 4 bases and J dropped 5; count of bases not matched to a gene: 8. The CDR3, as DNA: TGTGCCAGTAGTACCTGGACAGGGGAAGTATATGGCTACACCTTC. Protein product: CASSTWTGEVYGYTF.

This clone was seen more than once but under ten times. This CDR3 is also generated by other DNA sequences in the sample. V usage is TRBV5-4 and J usage is TRBJ2-3, with 9 nucleotides matching TRBD2. The V segment lost 0 bases and the J segment 2 bases; nucleotides outside the gene matches: 4. Germline CDR1 is SGHNT and CDR2 is YYREEE (reference sequence). This CDR3 region has 16 residues. The chain's CDR3 is CASSLGLAGSTDTQYF. CDR3 in DNA: TGTGCCAGCAGCTTGGGCCTAGCGGGGTCCACAGATACGCAGTATTTT.

This chain joins TRBV7-2 and TRBJ1-1, with unresolved D. The CDR3 is made up of 16 amino acids. The ends were cut back, 2 bases at V and 1 base at J, with 14 bases in the middle. Germline V lookup: CDR1 SGHTA, CDR2 FQGNSA. This CDR3 reads CASSLQPYDSNTEAFF. CDR3 coding DNA: TGTGCCAGCAGCTTACAACCATACGACTCGAACACTGAAGCTTTCTTT. The complete variable domain, with remaining parts taken from reference TRBV7-2 and TRBJ1-1, reads GAGVSQSPSNKVTEKGKDVELRCDPISGHTALYWYRQSLGQGLEFLIYFQGNSAPDKSGLPSDRFSAERTGGSVSTLTIQRTQQEDSAVYLCASSLQPYDSNTEAFFGQGTRLTVV.